A selection of T cell receptor beta chains follows, all from one sample in a study of radiation and T cells in renal cell carcinoma. Here immunoSEQ multiplex PCR was the method, and the copy in TCRdb shows in-frame clones only, minus some. The sample lists 15,000 to 20,000 clones; around three fifths were seen once. Sample: tumor tissue, taken from a patient whose treatment included radiotherapy and nephrectomy. These receptors all stem from a woman aged 70-85 years with renal cell carcinoma. The CDR3 runs from the conserved cysteine through the conserved F or W. Each record gives: J gene, V gene, CDR3 protein.

J gene: TRBJ1-5
V gene: TRBV11-3
CDR3 protein: CASSSDRVYQPQHF

J gene: TRBJ1-2
V gene: TRBV5-4
CDR3 protein: CASSRGGERGYTF

J gene: TRBJ2-1
V gene: TRBV2
CDR3 protein: CASGGDSRLGNEQFF

J gene: TRBJ2-1
V gene: TRBV19
CDR3 protein: CASSIEGSYNEQFF

J gene: TRBJ2-2
V gene: TRBV6-5
CDR3 protein: CASRLAGTNTGELFF

J gene: TRBJ1-2
V gene: TRBV6-5
CDR3 protein: CASSYGIQEPVRF

J gene: TRBJ1-2
V gene: TRBV19
CDR3 protein: CASSFPGRSGYTF

J gene: TRBJ1-2
V gene: TRBV28
CDR3 protein: CASSLSVRGYTF

J gene: TRBJ2-3
V gene: TRBV18
CDR3 protein: CASSPRSGGTDTQYF

J gene: TRBJ2-1
V gene: TRBV19
CDR3 protein: CASSMVGSSSYNEQFF

J gene: TRBJ2-3
V gene: TRBV11-2
CDR3 protein: CASSYRGRVGVSADTQYF

J gene: TRBJ2-1
V gene: TRBV25-1
CDR3 protein: CASSGNEQFF

J gene: TRBJ2-3
V gene: TRBV7-2
CDR3 protein: CASSLTSVTQYF

J gene: TRBJ2-3
V gene: TRBV7-2
CDR3 protein: CASRTGLAGVDTQYF

J gene: TRBJ2-5
V gene: TRBV7-9
CDR3 protein: CASSLVTAGPGGKAQYF

J gene: TRBJ1-1
V gene: TRBV9
CDR3 protein: CASSPGGALLNTEAFF

J gene: TRBJ2-1
V gene: TRBV7-6
CDR3 protein: CASSLASSLNEQFF

J gene: TRBJ1-4
V gene: TRBV18
CDR3 protein: CASSEGQENEKLFF

J gene: TRBJ2-1
V gene: TRBV4-2
CDR3 protein: CASSRRLAGDNEQFF

J gene: TRBJ1-1
V gene: TRBV28
CDR3 protein: CASRSGQGDTEAFF

J gene: TRBJ2-7
V gene: TRBV9
CDR3 protein: CASSVVGTQREEQYF

J gene: TRBJ2-5
V gene: TRBV19
CDR3 protein: CASSPSNLQETQYF

J gene: TRBJ2-5
V gene: TRBV5-1
CDR3 protein: CASSWGTSEETQYF

J gene: TRBJ2-7
V gene: TRBV5-6
CDR3 protein: CASSLVGRSYEQYF

J gene: TRBJ2-1
V gene: TRBV7-2
CDR3 protein: CASSLSSGNPDEQFF

J gene: TRBJ1-1
V gene: TRBV19
CDR3 protein: CASSKRQGAGNTEAFF

J gene: TRBJ2-7
V gene: TRBV11-2
CDR3 protein: CASSLDEEVYEQYF